These T cell receptor beta chains were read from a single sample in a study of Ad26.COV2.S vaccination and SARS-CoV-2 variants. Only in-frame clones appear in the TCRdb table, and some are missing; sequencing was by immunoSEQ multiplex PCR. There are some 450,000 clones in the sample; 90% occur only once, and less than 5.5% lies in the top ten. The sequencing here drew on peripheral blood, taken in a trial of Ad26.COV2.S vaccine versus placebo. The receptors come from a person aged 18 to 65 who received the Ad26.COV2.S COVID-19 vaccine or a placebo. Each CDR3 is given with its conserved first and last residue.

v_gene	j_gene	CDR3aa
TRBV24-1	TRBJ2-1	CATSDLKGQGLYNEQFF
TRBV7-8	TRBJ2-1	CASSSRAGVGNEQFF
TRBV5-6	TRBJ2-7	CASSPLAGVAYEQYF
TRBV30	TRBJ1-6	CAWSGGAYSYNSPLHF
TRBV6-6	TRBJ1-2	CASSYSDRGVKGYTF
TRBV5-6	TRBJ2-7	CASSLAIAGRGEQYF
TRBV5-4	TRBJ1-1	CASSLAGRDTEAFF
TRBV7-2	TRBJ2-3	CASSLGTGWADTQYF
TRBV6-5	TRBJ2-1	CASSYYPGQQFF
TRBV15	TRBJ2-2	CATSRLGQGGSGELFF
TRBV14	TRBJ2-7	CASSQRFYEQYF
TRBV4-1	TRBJ1-2	CASSQGGQGALYGYTF
TRBV18	TRBJ2-2	CASSPDPPSTGELFF